What follows is one T cell receptor beta chain and its context. This sample is drawn from a study of Ad26.COV2.S vaccination and SARS-CoV-2 variants. As for the study in general: Ad26.COV2.S shots went into the muscle once or twice, 56 days apart.

The protocol was immunoSEQ multiplex PCR, while the TCRdb copy is restricted to in-frame clones and leaves out a portion. The profile shows hundreds of thousands of clones, 88% of them singletons. The CDR3 has 14 amino acids. V was trimmed by 9 bases and J by 8 bases, leaving 22 bases between them. The germline V gene has CDR1 MNHEY and CDR2 SVGAGI. Regarding treatment: some 20 received Ad26.COV2.S at low or high dose, single or two shots; about 5 received placebo; per-sample allocation not given. After the first vaccine or placebo injection, samples were drawn on day 63. The sequence came from a person aged 18-65 years who received the Ad26.COV2.S COVID-19 vaccine or a placebo. V usage is TRBV6-5 and J usage is TRBJ1-2; no definite D call. The sample in question was peripheral blood, obtained in a trial of Ad26.COV2.S vaccine versus placebo. This CDR3 reads CARGRADVRVGYTF. Here the CDR3 DNA reads TGTGCCAGGGGCCGGGCAGATGTCCGTGTGGGCTACACCTTC.